One T cell receptor beta chain is described in this entry. Its antigen is undetermined. This table comes from immunoSEQ multiplex PCR, and its TCRdb copy is limited to in-frame clones, with some not included. The data contain around 2.1 million clones, about 93% of them singletons. This record comes from a study of shared clonotypes between healthy human individuals. About the research overall: CD8 memory received one plate per donor, CD8 naive two, CD4 memory three and CD4 naive three. Whole-study results and caveats: The study generally estimated greater richness for naive than memory subsets.

CD8 cells regarded as naive lacked CD45RO, were positively chosen for CCR7, and omitted terminally differentiated effector memory CD45RA+ cells. The study enrolled healthy HIV-negative adults without recent acute infections or vaccinations as donors. The CDR3 is 14 amino acids. Germline lookup yields CDR1 ENHRY and CDR2 SYGVKD. Germline trimming cut 7 bases from V and 1 base from J; bases unmatched to any gene: 4. Sequenced: naive CD8+ T cells from PBMCs. The receptor was isolated from a young man in good health. Some clones in this sample may be carry-over from other donors' samples. The chain uses TRBV10-3 and TRBJ2-3, with 8 bases matching TRBD2. The CDR3 here is CAIKAGVGTDTQYF. DNA for the CDR3: TGTGCCATCAAAGCGGGAGTTGGCACAGATACGCAGTATTTT.